Listed below are T cell receptor beta chains from one sample, sequenced in a study of T cells in Graves' hyperthyroidism and ophthalmopathy. TCRdb re-called the multiplex PCR reads through MiXCR, storing one row per CDR3 protein. The sample comprises about 500,000 distinct CDR3 sequences, roughly 15% of which are singletons, and approximately 18% rests with the top ten. The sequenced sample consisted of blood. The receptors stem from a woman aged 18 to 35 with Graves' ophthalmopathy. CDR3s include the opening cysteine and the closing phenylalanine or tryptophan. The D gene is left open where the match is weak. Clone size is stated in some rows and not others, as once, few, many or a class when expanded.

abundance: many
j_gene: TRBJ2-5
v_gene: TRBV2
d_gene: TRBD2
CDR3aa: CASRTSGRYQETQYF
CDR3nt: TGTGCCAGCAGGACTAGCGGGAGGTACCAAGAGACCCAGTACTTC

abundance: many
j_gene: TRBJ2-1
v_gene: TRBV30
d_gene: .
CDR3aa: CAWSLGSRNEQFF
CDR3nt: TGTGCCTGGAGTTTGGGCTCCCGGAATGAGCAGTTCTTC

abundance: many
j_gene: TRBJ1-1
v_gene: TRBV11-2
d_gene: .
CDR3aa: CATSAGLPEAFF
CDR3nt: TGTGCCACCTCAGCCGGCTTGCCGGAAGCTTTCTTT

abundance: many
j_gene: TRBJ2-5
v_gene: TRBV2
d_gene: TRBD2
CDR3aa: CASSEGVAGRGETQYF
CDR3nt: TGTGCCAGCAGTGAAGGGGTAGCGGGCCGTGGAGAGACCCAGTACTTC

abundance: many
j_gene: TRBJ1-1
v_gene: TRBV12-3/TRBV12-4
d_gene: TRBD1
CDR3aa: CASMPPGQERPEAFF
CDR3nt: TGTGCCAGCATGCCACCGGGACAGGAGAGGCCTGAAGCTTTCTTT

abundance: many
j_gene: TRBJ2-5
v_gene: TRBV27
d_gene: TRBD2
CDR3aa: CASSSTSSQETQYF
CDR3nt: TGTGCCAGCAGTTCGACTAGCTCCCAAGAGACCCAGTACTTC

abundance: many
j_gene: TRBJ2-3
v_gene: TRBV4-2
d_gene: TRBD2
CDR3aa: CASSQVQAGGTDTQYF
CDR3nt: TGTGCCAGCAGCCAAGTTCAAGCGGGGGGCACAGATACGCAGTATTTT

abundance: .
j_gene: TRBJ1-1
v_gene: TRBV5-1
d_gene: TRBD1
CDR3aa: CASSLVSGGLAEAFF
CDR3nt: TGCGCCAGCAGCTTGGTTTCAGGGGGCTTGGCTGAAGCTTTCTTT

abundance: many
j_gene: TRBJ1-6
v_gene: TRBV5-5
d_gene: TRBD1
CDR3aa: CASSSSTGSSNSPLHF
CDR3nt: TGTGCCAGCAGCTCGTCGACAGGGTCTAGTAATTCACCCCTCCACTTT

abundance: many
j_gene: TRBJ2-1
v_gene: TRBV5-1
d_gene: .
CDR3aa: CANSLIQGRLDNEQFF
CDR3nt: TGCGCCAACAGCTTGATACAGGGACGATTGGACAATGAGCAGTTCTTC

abundance: few
j_gene: TRBJ1-3
v_gene: TRBV12-3/TRBV12-4
d_gene: .
CDR3aa: CASSFKQSGNTIYF
CDR3nt: TGTGCCAGCAGTTTTAAGCAGTCTGGAAACACCATATATTTT

abundance: few
j_gene: TRBJ2-6
v_gene: TRBV6-5
d_gene: TRBD1
CDR3aa: CASSYPVRRTGVPGANVLTF
CDR3nt: TGTGCCAGCAGTTACCCAGTACGCCGGACAGGGGTTCCTGGGGCCAACGTCCTGACTTTC

abundance: many
j_gene: TRBJ1-1
v_gene: TRBV5-1
d_gene: .
CDR3aa: CASSLWDATNTEAFF
CDR3nt: TGCGCCAGCAGCTTGTGGGACGCGACGAACACTGAAGCTTTCTTT

abundance: many
j_gene: TRBJ1-1
v_gene: TRBV30
d_gene: .
CDR3aa: CAWRLRTPLGEVNTEAFF
CDR3nt: TGTGCCTGGAGACTACGGACCCCTCTTGGGGAGGTGAACACTGAAGCTTTCTTT

abundance: .
j_gene: TRBJ2-7
v_gene: TRBV15
d_gene: TRBD1
CDR3aa: CATSRGTQGAFYEQYF
CDR3nt: TGTGCCACCAGCAGAGGTACGCAGGGGGCCTTCTACGAGCAGTACTTC

abundance: .
j_gene: TRBJ1-2
v_gene: TRBV29-1
d_gene: TRBD1
CDR3aa: CGASGQRYGYTF
CDR3nt: TGCGGCGCTTCGGGACAGAGATATGGCTACACCTTC

abundance: .
j_gene: TRBJ1-2
v_gene: TRBV11-2
d_gene: .
CDR3aa: CASSLDNSARGYTF
CDR3nt: TGTGCCAGCAGCTTAGATAATAGTGCGAGGGGCTACACCTTC

abundance: .
j_gene: TRBJ2-3
v_gene: TRBV9
d_gene: TRBD1
CDR3aa: CASSPRQGAPSTDTQYF
CDR3nt: TGTGCCAGCAGCCCTAGACAGGGGGCACCTAGCACAGATACGCAGTATTTT

abundance: few
j_gene: TRBJ1-5
v_gene: TRBV2
d_gene: .
CDR3aa: CASTGKDRAYSNQPQHF
CDR3nt: TGTGCCAGCACCGGAAAGGACAGAGCTTATAGCAATCAGCCCCAGCATTTT

abundance: .
j_gene: TRBJ2-1
v_gene: TRBV20-1
d_gene: .
CDR3aa: CSERGSSSYNEQFF
CDR3nt: TGCAGTGAAAGGGGGAGTAGCTCCTACAATGAGCAGTTCTTC

abundance: many
j_gene: TRBJ2-5
v_gene: TRBV29-1
d_gene: .
CDR3aa: CSVEPGFGETQYF
CDR3nt: TGCAGCGTTGAACCGGGCTTCGGGGAGACCCAGTACTTC

abundance: many
j_gene: TRBJ2-7
v_gene: TRBV6-5
d_gene: TRBD1
CDR3aa: CASSYRDRGYEQYF
CDR3nt: TGTGCCAGCAGTTATAGGGACAGGGGCTACGAGCAGTACTTC

abundance: .
j_gene: TRBJ2-5
v_gene: TRBV24-1
d_gene: .
CDR3aa: CATSDLETQYF
CDR3nt: TGTGCCACCAGTGATTTAGAGACCCAGTACTTC

abundance: .
j_gene: TRBJ2-1
v_gene: TRBV7-9
d_gene: .
CDR3aa: CASSSLDRLFDNEQFF
CDR3nt: TGTGCCAGCAGCTCCCTTGACAGGCTCTTTGATAATGAGCAGTTCTTC

abundance: many
j_gene: TRBJ2-1
v_gene: TRBV20-1
d_gene: TRBD2
CDR3aa: CSAKEVAGGSFSYNEQFF
CDR3nt: TGCAGTGCTAAGGAAGTTGCGGGGGGTTCCTTCTCCTACAATGAGCAGTTCTTC

abundance: many
j_gene: TRBJ2-1
v_gene: TRBV7-2
d_gene: TRBD2
CDR3aa: CASSVWGLAGGNEQFF
CDR3nt: TGTGCCAGCAGCGTCTGGGGGCTAGCGGGAGGCAATGAGCAGTTCTTC

abundance: many
j_gene: TRBJ1-2
v_gene: TRBV30
d_gene: .
CDR3aa: CAWRGENYGYTF
CDR3nt: TGTGCCTGGAGGGGGGAGAACTATGGCTACACCTTC

abundance: many
j_gene: TRBJ1-5
v_gene: TRBV2
d_gene: .
CDR3aa: CASSEGLGAYSNQPQHF
CDR3nt: TGTGCCAGCAGTGAGGGGCTTGGAGCGTACAGCAATCAGCCCCAGCATTTT

abundance: many
j_gene: TRBJ1-5
v_gene: TRBV2
d_gene: .
CDR3aa: CASSEARGMGQPQHF
CDR3nt: TGTGCCAGCAGTGAAGCGCGGGGAATGGGGCAGCCCCAGCATTTT

abundance: many
j_gene: TRBJ1-1
v_gene: TRBV7-9
d_gene: .
CDR3aa: CASSLGQETEAFF
CDR3nt: TGTGCCAGCAGCTTAGGTCAGGAGACTGAAGCTTTCTTT

abundance: .
j_gene: TRBJ2-6
v_gene: TRBV7-9
d_gene: .
CDR3aa: CASRPRGGANVLTF
CDR3nt: TGTGCCAGCAGACCCCGGGGGGGGGCCAACGTCCTGACTTTC

abundance: .
j_gene: TRBJ2-7
v_gene: TRBV28
d_gene: .
CDR3aa: CASSSLYQATYEQYF
CDR3nt: TGTGCCAGCAGCTCCCTGTATCAGGCTACCTACGAGCAGTACTTC

abundance: many
j_gene: TRBJ2-2
v_gene: TRBV11-2
d_gene: TRBD2
CDR3aa: CASSVTSGGANTGELFF
CDR3nt: TGTGCCAGCAGCGTGACGAGCGGGGGGGCTAACACCGGGGAGCTGTTTTTT

abundance: few
j_gene: TRBJ1-4
v_gene: TRBV6-5
d_gene: .
CDR3aa: CASSYITNEKLFF
CDR3nt: TGTGCCAGCAGTTACATTACTAATGAAAAACTGTTTTTT

abundance: few
j_gene: TRBJ2-2
v_gene: TRBV28
d_gene: .
CDR3aa: CAGRSTGKSGELFF
CDR3nt: TGTGCCGGCAGGTCAACAGGGAAGTCCGGGGAGCTGTTTTTT

abundance: many
j_gene: TRBJ1-2
v_gene: TRBV6-1
d_gene: .
CDR3aa: CASTKGADYGYTF
CDR3nt: TGTGCCAGCACCAAGGGAGCCGACTATGGCTACACCTTC

abundance: many
j_gene: TRBJ2-3
v_gene: TRBV30
d_gene: .
CDR3aa: CAWDLGTDTDTQYF
CDR3nt: TGTGCCTGGGACCTCGGGACTGACACAGATACGCAGTATTTT

abundance: .
j_gene: TRBJ1-5
v_gene: TRBV6-1
d_gene: .
CDR3aa: CASSEWAVWNQPQHF
CDR3nt: TGTGCCAGCAGTGAATGGGCGGTGTGGAATCAGCCCCAGCATTTT

abundance: .
j_gene: TRBJ2-1
v_gene: TRBV11-2
d_gene: TRBD2
CDR3aa: CASSPIAGGQIYEQFF
CDR3nt: TGTGCCAGCAGCCCAATAGCGGGGGGGCAAATATATGAGCAGTTCTTC

abundance: many
j_gene: TRBJ1-1
v_gene: TRBV12-3/TRBV12-4
d_gene: .
CDR3aa: CASTIDGRTEAFF
CDR3nt: TGTGCCAGCACCATTGACGGGCGGACTGAAGCTTTCTTT

abundance: many
j_gene: TRBJ2-7
v_gene: TRBV3-1
d_gene: TRBD1
CDR3aa: CASSDWDSRSYEQYF
CDR3nt: TGTGCCAGCAGCGATTGGGACAGCCGCTCCTACGAGCAGTACTTC

abundance: .
j_gene: TRBJ2-1
v_gene: TRBV29-1
d_gene: .
CDR3aa: CSVEGRYNEQFF
CDR3nt: TGCAGCGTTGAAGGAAGGTACAATGAGCAGTTCTTC

abundance: many
j_gene: TRBJ1-2
v_gene: TRBV6-1
d_gene: .
CDR3aa: CASSETPGVTYGYTF
CDR3nt: TGTGCCAGCAGTGAAACCCCAGGGGTTACCTATGGCTACACCTTC

abundance: many
j_gene: TRBJ1-1
v_gene: TRBV5-1
d_gene: TRBD1
CDR3aa: CASSGGTANTEAFF
CDR3nt: TGCGCCAGCAGCGGAGGGACAGCCAACACTGAAGCTTTCTTT

abundance: many
j_gene: TRBJ1-1
v_gene: TRBV5-8
d_gene: TRBD1
CDR3aa: CTRKRAGGTEAFF
CDR3nt: TGTACCAGAAAAAGAGCAGGGGGTACTGAAGCTTTCTTT

abundance: many
j_gene: TRBJ2-3
v_gene: TRBV28
d_gene: TRBD1
CDR3aa: CASSPYRGRVDTQYF
CDR3nt: TGTGCCAGCAGTCCTTACAGGGGGCGGGTAGATACGCAGTATTTT

abundance: .
j_gene: TRBJ2-3
v_gene: TRBV11-2
d_gene: TRBD2
CDR3aa: CASSLDAGTSGGRYTQYF
CDR3nt: TGTGCCAGCAGCTTAGATGCAGGGACTAGCGGGGGCAGGTATACGCAGTATTTT

abundance: few
j_gene: TRBJ2-7
v_gene: TRBV19
d_gene: .
CDR3aa: CASNNGEGREQYF
CDR3nt: TGTGCCAGTAACAACGGTGAAGGGCGCGAGCAGTACTTC

abundance: many
j_gene: TRBJ2-1
v_gene: TRBV20-1
d_gene: .
CDR3aa: CSASDTDYVGNEQFF
CDR3nt: TGCAGTGCTAGCGATACCGACTACGTCGGCAATGAGCAGTTCTTC

abundance: few
j_gene: TRBJ2-6
v_gene: TRBV5-1
d_gene: .
CDR3aa: CASSPRLTGANVLTF
CDR3nt: TGCGCCAGCAGCCCCCGGCTCACCGGGGCCAACGTCCTGACTTTC

abundance: many
j_gene: TRBJ1-1
v_gene: TRBV5-1
d_gene: TRBD1
CDR3aa: CASSERDRGEAFF
CDR3nt: TGCGCCAGCAGCGAGAGGGACAGGGGTGAAGCTTTCTTT

abundance: many
j_gene: TRBJ2-7
v_gene: TRBV28
d_gene: .
CDR3aa: CASSLSLRQGRSYEQYF
CDR3nt: TGTGCCAGCAGTTTATCCCTTCGGCAGGGAAGGTCCTACGAGCAGTACTTC

abundance: few
j_gene: TRBJ2-2
v_gene: TRBV30
d_gene: TRBD2
CDR3aa: CAWRKAGLAGGNTGELFF
CDR3nt: TGTGCCTGGAGAAAGGCCGGGTTGGCGGGAGGAAACACCGGGGAGCTGTTTTTT

abundance: .
j_gene: TRBJ1-5
v_gene: TRBV2
d_gene: .
CDR3aa: CASRTWGAEQPQHF
CDR3nt: TGTGCCAGCAGGACCTGGGGGGCGGAACAGCCCCAGCATTTT